This TCR beta chain was documented in a study of blood T cell repertoires in COVID-19. Overall study context: Spain, Italy and the United States supplied samples that represented acute and convalescent COVID-19. PBMCs, B-cell-depleted T cells, or T cells were the source of the cDNA or gDNA that made up the material.

This clone came up a few times. Per the study methods: The assay estimated nucleated cells by amplifying reference gene primers. Only in-frame clones appear in the TCRdb table, and some are missing; sequencing was by immunoSEQ multiplex PCR. V, J and clone size derive from that table, while D and trimming were established from the DNA sequence. This table has some 190,000 clones, around 80% appearing once. The germline gives CDR1 SQVTM, CDR2 ANQGSEA. This CDR3 is built from 17 residues. V lost 8 bases to trimming and J lost 2 bases; unmatched junction nucleotides: 11. The sample consisted of peripheral blood. The chain combines TRBV29-1 with TRBJ2-1; 14 nucleotides align to TRBD2. This TCR was recovered from a woman in her forties or fifties with acute or convalescent COVID-19. The CDR3, as DNA: TGCAGCTTCCTCGGACTAGCGGGAGGCCGCCCCTACAATGAGCAGTTCTTC. It translates to CSFLGLAGGRPYNEQFF.